A selection of T cell receptor beta chains follows, all from one sample in a study of CD8 T cells in ankylosing spondylitis. From the 5' RACE reads, TCRdb called clonotypes with MiXCR, one entry per CDR3 protein. Of 100,000 or so distinct CDR3 sequences in the sample, just under 9% were seen once. The sample consisted of blood, either unsorted or a sorted T cell fraction (not recorded which). These receptors were obtained from a male donor with ankylosing spondylitis. CDR3s leave out the opening cysteine and the closing phenylalanine or tryptophan. The order of the fields is V gene, J gene, CDR3 protein.

>TRBV13|TRBJ1-2
ASSEGHTNNYGYT
>TRBV7-6|TRBJ1-1
ASSTSFDRPNTEAF
>TRBV4-1|TRBJ2-3
ASSLSGQVPFTDTQY
>TRBV5-3|TRBJ2-7
AVRRDRDDEQY
>TRBV20-1|TRBJ2-1
SARDRLAGKNEQF
>TRBV7-2|TRBJ1-2
ASSSIRLTGSNYGYT
>TRBV27|TRBJ2-1
ASRPGTSGKSSYNEQF
>TRBV7-8|TRBJ1-5
ASSVTGYQPQH
>TRBV5-1|TRBJ2-1
ASSLDASGSRDEQF
>TRBV7-9|TRBJ2-3
ASSWGLDSDLDTQY
>TRBV7-2|TRBJ1-3
ASSSRGSGNTIY
>TRBV7-9|TRBJ2-1
ASSPSGLGEQF
>TRBV11-2|TRBJ2-5
ASSLVPSDQETQY
>TRBV15|TRBJ1-5
ATSRDGGAGQPQH
>TRBV7-9|TRBJ1-1
ASSRQDLNTEAF
>TRBV12-3/TRBV12-4|TRBJ2-3
ASSLVGADTQY
>TRBV5-6|TRBJ2-7
ASSHRYEQY
>TRBV21-1|TRBJ2-1
ASSISSGRTHNEQF
>TRBV7-9|TRBJ1-1
ASSPVQGMNTEAF
>TRBV6-1|TRBJ2-1
ASSDIGGINNEQF
>TRBV30|TRBJ2-1
AWSVSAGGEQF
>TRBV27|TRBJ2-1
ASSLSSGRAYNEQF
>TRBV7-2|TRBJ1-5
ASSPPGPHQPQH
>TRBV24-1|TRBJ2-1
ATSDLPTKPGQGVVGEQF
>TRBV4-2|TRBJ1-1
ASSQQRLKTEAF
>TRBV4-1|TRBJ2-7
ASSQHSGTREQY
>TRBV7-9|TRBJ2-1
ASSLVGAPIDEQF
>TRBV2|TRBJ2-5
ASSVPSGEKETQY
>TRBV7-2|TRBJ1-2
ASSDTGYYGYT
>TRBV12-5|TRBJ1-5
ASGDGDRAHQPQH
>TRBV19|TRBJ1-2
ASSITATAEGYT